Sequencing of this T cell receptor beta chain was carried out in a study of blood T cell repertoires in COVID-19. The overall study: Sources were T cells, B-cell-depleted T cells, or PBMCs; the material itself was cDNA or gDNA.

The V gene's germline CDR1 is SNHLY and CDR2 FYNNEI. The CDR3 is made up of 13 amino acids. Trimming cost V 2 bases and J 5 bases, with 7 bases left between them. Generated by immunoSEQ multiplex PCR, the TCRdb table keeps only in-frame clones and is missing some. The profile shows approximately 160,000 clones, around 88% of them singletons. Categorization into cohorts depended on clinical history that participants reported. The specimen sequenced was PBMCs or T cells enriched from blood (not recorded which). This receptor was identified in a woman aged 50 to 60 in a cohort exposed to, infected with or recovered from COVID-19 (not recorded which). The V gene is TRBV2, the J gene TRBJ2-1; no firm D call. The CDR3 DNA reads TGTGCCAGCAGTGAAACTTATAACAATGAGCAGTTCTTC. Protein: CASSETYNNEQFF.